These T cell receptor beta chains were read from a single sample in a study of cytomegalovirus exposure and HLA in healthy donors. Profiling relied on immunoSEQ multiplex PCR, and the TCRdb table lists in-frame clones only, not all of them. This table holds fewer than 150,000 clones. Sequencing input: PBMCs. The receptors were sampled from a man aged 35 to 55 in good health and CMV-seronegative. The CDR3 runs from the conserved cysteine through the conserved F or W.

TRBV28	TRBJ1-1	CASSSRSKYEAFF
TRBV6-6	TRBJ1-6	CASNDLGEPYNSPLHF
TRBV29-1	TRBJ2-1	CSVDGHSYNEQFF
TRBV19	TRBJ2-2	CASSIGTGYSTGELFF
TRBV7-2	TRBJ1-5	CASSGDSGLPQHF
TRBV5-1	TRBJ2-7	CASSLVTGIHEQYF
TRBV5-4	TRBJ2-3	CASSLAADTQYF
TRBV18	TRBJ2-2	CASSPRTGSTGELFF
TRBV5-6	TRBJ2-5	CASSLQGSKETQYF
TRBV12-5	TRBJ1-2	CASGLVSGQGDYGYTF
TRBV5-6	TRBJ2-7	CASSKTGPSYEQYF
TRBV6-5	TRBJ2-7	CASSYSGTGVGEQYF
TRBV5-6	TRBJ1-1	CASSPLTERPGGDTEAFF
TRBV5-1	TRBJ1-2	CASSSSGDYGYTF
TRBV5-4	TRBJ1-4	CASSRDSNEKLFF
TRBV7-9	TRBJ2-5	CASSLGAAMETQYF
TRBV11-1	TRBJ2-2	CASMRQGTGELFF
TRBV7-2	TRBJ2-5	CASSLAREQETQYF
TRBV10-3	TRBJ2-2	CAISEADRAPSGELFF
TRBV6-6	TRBJ1-2	CASSLDRPCTF